The source of this T cell receptor (beta chain) is a study of blood T cell repertoires in COVID-19. Background on the study: Whether acute or convalescent, the COVID-19 samples came from the United States, Italy and Spain. Sample material is recorded as cDNA or gDNA derived from T cells, B-cell-depleted T cells, or PBMCs.

In the original workflow: It was from reference gene primer amplification that nucleated cell counts were estimated. Sequenced by immunoSEQ multiplex PCR; TCRdb stores in-frame clones only, minus some. That table furnishes V, J and clone size, whereas the DNA furnished D and trimming. The table includes about 190,000 clones, about 85% detected once. CDR3 length: 14 residues. The V and J ends lost 3 bases and 6 bases, in that order; junction bases with no gene match: 5. Looked up from germline, CDR1 is KGHSH and CDR2 is LQKENI. Material: peripheral blood. This receptor was identified in a man between 60 and 75 years old with active or convalescent COVID-19. The rearrangement links TRBV18 to TRBJ1-5; TRBD1 agrees at 7 bases. CDR3 loop: CASSPQAGGQPQHF. CDR3 bases: TGTGCCAGCTCACCTCAGGCAGGGGGTCAGCCCCAGCATTTT.